Listed below are T cell receptor beta chains from one sample, sequenced in a study of identical twins. TCRdb reprocessed the 5' RACE reads via MiXCR and lists one record per CDR3 protein. The table includes about 100,000 distinct CDR3 sequences, less than 6.5% detected once. The sequencing sample was made of memory T cells sorted from blood. These TCRs come from a woman in her forties or fifties in good health. CDR3s include the opening cysteine and the closing phenylalanine or tryptophan. D genes are given only for firm matches. For some rows the clone size is stated as once, few or many, or as a class when expanded; others skip it.

d_call	clone_size	v_call	j_call	cdr3_aa	cdr3_nt
.	many	TRBV12-5	TRBJ2-7	CASGLIPPWDYEQYF	TGTGCTAGTGGTTTAATCCCCCCATGGGACTACGAGCAGTACTTC
TRBD1	many	TRBV20-1	TRBJ2-1	CSAMNEGGQGYNEQFF	TGCAGTGCTATGAACGAGGGGGGACAGGGGTACAATGAGCAGTTCTTC
.	.	TRBV10-3	TRBJ1-3	CATEQGNTIYF	TGTGCCACGGAACAGGGAAACACCATATATTTT
TRBD1	.	TRBV7-8	TRBJ1-6	CASSFETGDSPLHF	TGTGCCAGCAGCTTCGAGACAGGGGATTCACCCCTCCACTTT
.	many	TRBV21-1	TRBJ1-5	CASSTSNQPQHF	TGTGCCAGCAGCACCAGCAATCAGCCCCAGCATTTT
.	.	TRBV20-1	TRBJ2-3	CSVPRGEMTDTQYF	TGCAGTGTCCCGCGTGGGGAGATGACAGATACGCAGTATTTT
.	many	TRBV24-1	TRBJ2-1	CATSDFRASSYNEQFF	TGTGCCACCAGTGATTTTAGGGCGAGCTCCTACAATGAGCAGTTCTTC
TRBD2	.	TRBV20-1	TRBJ2-1	CSARGESGSEQFF	TGCAGTGCTAGAGGCGAAAGCGGGAGTGAGCAGTTCTTC
TRBD1	many	TRBV6-1	TRBJ2-5	CASSDSGGVETQYF	TGTGCCAGCAGTGATTCAGGGGGAGTAGAGACCCAGTACTTC
.	many	TRBV27	TRBJ2-3	CASALILTDTQYF	TGTGCCAGCGCCCTTATCCTCACAGATACGCAGTATTTT
TRBD2	few	TRBV12-3/TRBV12-4	TRBJ2-2	CASRTSTSGRGYAGELFF	TGTGCCAGCAGAACATCGACTAGCGGGAGGGGATACGCCGGGGAGCTGTTTTTT
.	few	TRBV6-1	TRBJ2-3	CASSPSSSSDTQYF	TGTGCCAGCTCCCCTTCGAGCAGCTCAGATACGCAGTATTTT
TRBD2	few	TRBV6-1	TRBJ2-1	CASTYLSGSGEQFF	TGTGCCAGCACCTATTTAAGCGGGAGTGGTGAGCAGTTCTTC
.	.	TRBV19	TRBJ1-5	CASNVGPNQPQHF	TGTGCCAGTAACGTCGGACCTAATCAGCCCCAGCATTTT
TRBD1	.	TRBV11-2	TRBJ1-2	CASSPLRGRTDGYTF	TGTGCCAGCAGCCCCCTAAGGGGGCGGACGGATGGCTACACCTTC
TRBD2	many	TRBV11-2	TRBJ2-6	CASSPRQRGSSGANVLTF	TGTGCCAGCAGCCCAAGGCAGCGGGGTAGCTCTGGGGCCAACGTCCTGACTTTC
.	few	TRBV30	TRBJ1-1	CAWSRGGNTEAFF	TGTGCCTGGAGTCGAGGGGGGAACACTGAAGCTTTCTTT
TRBD2	many	TRBV25-1	TRBJ2-7	CASSEASGRAEQYF	TGTGCCAGCAGTGAGGCTAGCGGGAGGGCCGAGCAGTACTTC
TRBD2	many	TRBV15	TRBJ2-3	CATSSSGSPADTQYF	TGTGCCACCAGCAGCAGCGGGAGTCCGGCAGATACGCAGTATTTT
TRBD1	.	TRBV3-1	TRBJ1-2	CASSPSLGTGYGYTF	TGTGCCAGCAGCCCCTCTCTCGGGACAGGGTACGGCTACACCTTC
.	many	TRBV7-2	TRBJ2-5	CASSLAGYGTQYF	TGTGCCAGCAGCTTAGCAGGGTACGGGACCCAGTACTTC
TRBD2	many	TRBV24-1	TRBJ2-7	CATSEYTAGEEFEQYF	TGTGCCACCAGTGAGTATACAGCGGGAGAGGAATTCGAGCAGTACTTC
TRBD1	many	TRBV6-5	TRBJ1-5	CASSWTGDQPQHF	TGTGCCAGCAGTTGGACAGGGGATCAGCCCCAGCATTTT
.	few	TRBV2	TRBJ1-2	CASSGSIMGGSDYGYTF	TGTGCCAGCAGTGGAAGCATAATGGGGGGGTCTGACTATGGCTACACCTTC
TRBD1	many	TRBV11-2	TRBJ1-1	CASSNAGGTEAFF	TGTGCCAGCAGCAACGCAGGGGGCACTGAAGCTTTCTTT
.	.	TRBV5-1	TRBJ2-2	CASSSQFPGLPTNTGELFF	TGCGCCAGCAGCTCGCAATTCCCGGGACTGCCGACGAACACCGGAGAGCTGTTTTTT
.	.	TRBV11-3	TRBJ2-1	CASSLNSFTREQFF	TGTGCCAGCAGCTTAAACAGCTTTACACGTGAGCAGTTCTTC
.	many	TRBV19	TRBJ1-6	CASRTTGANSPLHF	TGTGCCAGTAGGACGACAGGTGCCAATTCACCCCTCCACTTT
.	many	TRBV20-1	TRBJ2-3	CSAREPEGVLDTQYF	TGCAGTGCTAGAGAACCAGAGGGCGTCTTAGATACGCAGTATTTT
.	few	TRBV27	TRBJ2-5	CASSTWDKKGPTGETQYF	TGTGCCAGCAGTACCTGGGACAAAAAAGGGCCTACGGGAGAGACCCAGTACTTC
.	many	TRBV20-1	TRBJ2-3	CSASRSTTFSDTQYF	TGCAGTGCTAGTCGTTCTACTACATTTTCAGATACGCAGTATTTT
.	.	TRBV9	TRBJ2-1	CASSVAAGEEQFF	TGTGCCAGCAGCGTCGCCGCTGGGGAAGAGCAGTTCTTC
TRBD2	many	TRBV6-2/TRBV6-3	TRBJ2-1	CASSYERGGPHNEQFF	TGTGCCAGCAGTTACGAGCGCGGGGGGCCACACAATGAGCAGTTCTTC
.	many	TRBV11-2	TRBJ2-3	CASSPQGRETDTQYF	TGTGCCAGCAGCCCCCAAGGCCGCGAAACAGATACGCAGTATTTT
.	many	TRBV5-1	TRBJ2-3	CASRFGEDTQYF	TGCGCCAGCAGATTCGGGGAAGATACGCAGTATTTT
.	many	TRBV9	TRBJ1-1	CASSVGGAGTTEAFF	TGTGCCAGCAGCGTTGGAGGGGCAGGGACCACTGAAGCTTTCTTT
TRBD2	many	TRBV4-1	TRBJ2-1	CASRTTSGSSYNEQFF	TGCGCCAGCAGGACAACTAGCGGGAGCTCCTACAATGAGCAGTTCTTC
.	many	TRBV5-1	TRBJ2-1	CASMAWRQNEQFF	TGCGCCAGCATGGCATGGAGGCAGAATGAGCAGTTCTTC
TRBD2	.	TRBV20-1	TRBJ2-5	CSARDWAGGEYF	TGCAGTGCTAGAGATTGGGCGGGAGGGGAGTACTTC